This is a list of T cell receptor beta chains from one sample in a study of CD4+ T cells in melanoma. Clones were read by immunoSEQ multiplex PCR, and TCRdb kept only the in-frame ones, dropping some. The top ten clones hold 8.9% of a sample with 10,000 to 13,000 clones, 66% of them seen once. The specimen was cells from a culture (not recorded whether cultured in vitro). The receptors come from a human donor with melanoma. The CDR3 runs from the conserved cysteine through the conserved F or W. The order of the fields is J gene, clone size, V gene, D gene, CDR3 protein, CDR3 DNA. D genes are given only for firm matches. Rows give clone size only sometimes, using once, few, many, or a class for an expanded clone.

j_call: TRBJ2-6; clone_size: .; v_call: TRBV4-2; d_call: TRBD2; cdr3_aa: CASSQYGSGGVPSGANVLTF; cdr3_nt: TGTGCCAGCAGCCAGTACGGGAGCGGGGGCGTGCCCTCTGGGGCCAACGTCCTGACTTTC
j_call: TRBJ1-1; clone_size: .; v_call: TRBV5-6; d_call: .; cdr3_aa: CASSQGLTYGRAFF; cdr3_nt: TGTGCCAGCAGCCAGGGGCTCACTTACGGAAGAGCTTTCTTT
j_call: TRBJ2-3; clone_size: .; v_call: TRBV19; d_call: .; cdr3_aa: CASSIGRTLDTQYF; cdr3_nt: TGTGCCAGTAGTATTGGGAGAACTTTAGATACGCAGTATTTT
j_call: TRBJ1-3; clone_size: .; v_call: TRBV5-6; d_call: TRBD1; cdr3_aa: CASSRQDRNSGNTIYF; cdr3_nt: TGTGCCAGCAGCCGACAGGACAGGAACTCTGGAAACACCATATATTTT
j_call: TRBJ1-5; clone_size: few; v_call: TRBV4-1; d_call: .; cdr3_aa: CASSQGPTQPQHF; cdr3_nt: TGCGCCAGCAGCCAAGGACCCACTCAGCCCCAGCATTTT
j_call: TRBJ1-1; clone_size: few; v_call: TRBV19; d_call: .; cdr3_aa: CASRDWGLNTEAFF; cdr3_nt: TGTGCCAGTAGGGATTGGGGTCTGAACACTGAAGCTTTCTTT
j_call: TRBJ2-2; clone_size: few; v_call: TRBV15; d_call: TRBD1; cdr3_aa: CATSGGQGAFTGELFF; cdr3_nt: TGTGCCACCAGCGGCGGACAGGGCGCGTTCACCGGGGAGCTGTTTTTT
j_call: TRBJ2-5; clone_size: .; v_call: TRBV4-1; d_call: .; cdr3_aa: CASSQAGLSLETQYF; cdr3_nt: TGCGCCAGCAGCCAAGCGGGACTCTCTCTGGAGACCCAGTACTTC
j_call: TRBJ1-2; clone_size: .; v_call: TRBV12-2; d_call: .; cdr3_aa: CAAGQGDGYTF; cdr3_nt: TGTGCAGCTGGACAGGGGGACGGCTACACCTTC
j_call: TRBJ2-3; clone_size: once; v_call: TRBV9; d_call: TRBD2; cdr3_aa: CASSVAVAGAGTDTQYF; cdr3_nt: TGTGCCAGCAGCGTAGCGGTAGCGGGGGCCGGCACAGATACGCAGTATTTT
j_call: TRBJ2-7; clone_size: .; v_call: TRBV10-3; d_call: .; cdr3_aa: CAISDDTETYEQYF; cdr3_nt: TGTGCCATCAGTGACGATACAGAAACCTACGAGCAGTACTTC
j_call: TRBJ2-3; clone_size: few; v_call: TRBV7-3; d_call: .; cdr3_aa: CASSRYTADTQYF; cdr3_nt: TGTGCCAGCAGCAGATACACGGCGGATACGCAGTATTTT
j_call: TRBJ1-1; clone_size: once; v_call: TRBV6-5; d_call: .; cdr3_aa: CASSYSARAGNTEAFF; cdr3_nt: TGTGCCAGCAGTTACTCGGCGAGGGCGGGGAACACTGAAGCTTTCTTT
j_call: TRBJ1-6; clone_size: .; v_call: TRBV4-1; d_call: .; cdr3_aa: CASSQGRGSYNSPLHF; cdr3_nt: TGCGCCAGCAGCCAGGGCCGGGGGTCCTATAATTCACCCCTCCACTTT
j_call: TRBJ2-7; clone_size: .; v_call: TRBV10-2; d_call: .; cdr3_aa: CASQNAGSAYEQYF; cdr3_nt: TGCGCCAGTCAGAATGCCGGCTCGGCCTACGAGCAGTACTTC
j_call: TRBJ2-3; clone_size: .; v_call: TRBV7-3; d_call: TRBD2; cdr3_aa: CASSPTSAGGPTDTQYF; cdr3_nt: TGTGCCAGCAGCCCCACTTCGGCGGGGGGCCCCACAGATACGCAGTATTTT
j_call: TRBJ2-3; clone_size: once; v_call: TRBV4-2; d_call: TRBD1; cdr3_aa: CASSQHLQGATDTQYF; cdr3_nt: TGTGCCAGCAGCCAACACCTACAGGGGGCAACAGATACGCAGTATTTT
j_call: TRBJ1-2; clone_size: .; v_call: TRBV7-8; d_call: .; cdr3_aa: CASSPGTLLGYGYTF; cdr3_nt: TGTGCCAGCAGCCCCGGGACGCTGCTTGGCTATGGCTACACCTTC
j_call: TRBJ1-1; clone_size: once; v_call: TRBV11-2; d_call: .; cdr3_aa: CASSRQSNTEAFF; cdr3_nt: TGTGCCAGCAGCCGACAGAGTAACACTGAAGCTTTCTTT
j_call: TRBJ1-3; clone_size: .; v_call: TRBV6-1; d_call: .; cdr3_aa: CASTALSGNTIYF; cdr3_nt: TGTGCCAGTACGGCACTCTCTGGAAACACCATATATTTT
j_call: TRBJ1-4; clone_size: .; v_call: TRBV9; d_call: .; cdr3_aa: CASSVVGGANEKLFF; cdr3_nt: TGTGCCAGCAGCGTAGTCGGGGGGGCAAATGAAAAACTGTTTTTT
j_call: TRBJ1-5; clone_size: .; v_call: TRBV2; d_call: .; cdr3_aa: CASSEERQYWQPQHF; cdr3_nt: TGTGCCAGCAGTGAAGAGAGGCAATATTGGCAGCCCCAGCATTTT
j_call: TRBJ1-1; clone_size: .; v_call: TRBV5-1; d_call: .; cdr3_aa: CASSLEWGGTEAFF; cdr3_nt: TGCGCCAGCAGCTTGGAGTGGGGCGGCACTGAAGCTTTCTTT
j_call: TRBJ1-2; clone_size: .; v_call: TRBV5-1; d_call: .; cdr3_aa: CASSLEVGSGYTF; cdr3_nt: TGCGCCAGCAGCTTGGAGGTGGGCTCTGGCTACACCTTC
j_call: TRBJ2-2; clone_size: .; v_call: TRBV2; d_call: .; cdr3_aa: CASRTDGNTGELFF; cdr3_nt: TGTGCCAGCAGAACCGACGGGAACACCGGGGAGCTGTTTTTT
j_call: TRBJ2-5; clone_size: few; v_call: TRBV6-1; d_call: TRBD2; cdr3_aa: CASSALAGGVGLKETQYF; cdr3_nt: TGTGCCAGCAGTGCACTCGCGGGGGGGGTAGGCCTCAAAGAGACCCAGTACTTC
j_call: TRBJ2-2; clone_size: .; v_call: TRBV5-4; d_call: TRBD2; cdr3_aa: CASSQVLAKNTGELFF; cdr3_nt: TGCGCCAGCAGCCAAGTACTAGCGAAGAACACCGGGGAGCTGTTTTTT
j_call: TRBJ1-1; clone_size: .; v_call: TRBV5-1; d_call: TRBD1; cdr3_aa: CASSLTGEAVNTEAFF; cdr3_nt: TGCGCCAGCAGCCTGACAGGGGAGGCGGTGAACACTGAAGCTTTCTTT
j_call: TRBJ2-5; clone_size: .; v_call: TRBV6-1; d_call: TRBD1; cdr3_aa: CASSVGTGAQETQYF; cdr3_nt: TGTGCCAGCAGTGTCGGGACAGGCGCCCAAGAGACCCAGTACTTC